A single sample gave rise to the 25 T cell receptor beta chains below, sequenced in a study of T cells in localized non-small cell lung cancer. The method was immunoSEQ multiplex PCR; TCRdb's version includes in-frame clones alone and lacks a portion of them. The profile covers 13,000 or so clones, with 28% appearing a single time and 6.5% to 9% taken by the ten largest. The material sequenced was lung tumor tissue, taken before any cancer treatment. The receptors derive from a female donor of 60 years or more with stage I lung adenocarcinoma.

This clone came up a few times. The V gene is TRBV11-3, the J gene TRBJ1-5; a weak D match, TRBD1 (6 bases). This CDR3 is 16 amino acids long. From germline, CDR1 is SGHNT and CDR2 YENEEA. V gave up 0 bases and J gave up 6 bases, with 15 bases separating them. CDR3 sequence (DNA): TGTGCCAGCAGCTTAGAGGGCAGGGGCTCACTTCAGCCCCAGCATTTT. It yields the protein CASSLEGRGSLQPQHF. Complete variable domain (other parts from reference TRBV11-3 and TRBJ1-5): EAGVVQSPRYKIIEKKQPVAFWCNPISGHNTLYWYLQNLGQGPELLIRYENEEAVDDSQLPKDRFSAERLKGVDSTLKIQPAELGDSAVYLCASSLEGRGSLQPQHFGDGTRLSIL.

The sample holds a few counts of this clone. The J gene is TRBJ1-1, the V gene TRBV11-3; the D is unclear. The length of the CDR3 is 16 residues. Trimming removed 2 bases at V and 5 bases at J, with 18 bases between. CDR1 and CDR2 (germline): SGHNT, YENEEA. CDR3 in amino acids: CASSLSSTLGKTEAFF. The CDR3 DNA reads as TGTGCCAGCAGCTTATCCTCGACTCTAGGGAAAACTGAAGCTTTCTTT.

The genes are TRBV15 and TRBJ2-3; 7 nucleotides agree with TRBD2. This CDR3 has 17 residues. V lost 0 bases and J lost 4; bases outside the gene matches: 10. The germline V gene encodes CDR1 LNHNV and CDR2 YYDKDF (reference sequence). In nucleotides, the CDR3 is TGTGCCACCAGCAGAGATCGGGGAGGGTTCATGGCAGATACGCAGTATTTT. Residues: CATSRDRGGFMADTQYF.

This clone was seen a single time. This chain uses TRBV16 with TRBJ1-2; TRBD1 is a possible D gene (5 bases). The CDR3 has 14 amino acids. Germline V gives CDR1 KGHSY, CDR2 FQNENV. Trimming removed 4 bases from V and 5 bases from J, with 14 bases in between. CDR3 bases: TGTGCCAGCAGCCTCGGACATACCCCGTATGGCTACACCTTC. Translation: CASSLGHTPYGYTF. The whole variable domain, filled in from reference TRBV16 and TRBJ1-2, reads GEEVAQTPKHLVRGEGQKAKLYCAPIKGHSYVFWYQQVLKNEFKFLISFQNENVFDETGMPKERFSAKCLPNSPCSLEIQATKLEDSAVYFCASSLGHTPYGYTFGSGTRLTVV.

J is TRBJ2-7 and V is TRBV11-3, with 12 bases that match TRBD2. Germline V gives CDR1 SGHNT, CDR2 YENEEA. J was trimmed by 7 bases and V by 1 base; bases with no gene match: 14. This CDR3 is built from 18 residues. Here the CDR3 DNA reads TGTGCCAGCAGCTTAGTTAGTCGGCTAGCGGGAGGGCCGAGAGAGCAGTACTTC. The encoded protein is CASSLVSRLAGGPREQYF. Together with reference TRBV11-3 and TRBJ2-7, the CDR3 gives the full variable domain: EAGVVQSPRYKIIEKKQPVAFWCNPISGHNTLYWYLQNLGQGPELLIRYENEEAVDDSQLPKDRFSAERLKGVDSTLKIQPAELGDSAVYLCASSLVSRLAGGPREQYFGPGTRLTVT.

This clone came up a few times. The V call is TRBV11-3, the J call TRBJ1-6; 10 nucleotides match TRBD1. Trimming removed 1 base from V and 7 bases from J; junction bases left unmatched: 1. Germline assignment: CDR1 SGHNT and CDR2 YENEEA. CDR3 length equals 15 residues. In DNA form, the CDR3 reads TGTGCCAGCAGCTTAGGGGGACAGGGGAATTCACCCCTCCACTTT. Protein product: CASSLGGQGNSPLHF.

This clone was counted ten times or more. CDR3 region: CASSLDRRDLGYTF. As DNA, the CDR3 is TGTGCCAGCAGCTTGGATCGCAGGGATTTAGGCTACACCTTC. This chain links TRBV11-3 with TRBJ1-2; tentative D call: TRBD1 (5 bases). With 3 bases removed from V and 8 bases from J, the gap between germline ends came to 16 bases. The CDR3 runs 14 residues. In germline, CDR1 is SGHNT, CDR2 YENEEA.

V and J are TRBV19 and TRBJ2-3; 10 bases are shared with TRBD2. The germline CDR1 and CDR2 sequences are LNHDA and SQIVND (reference sequence). The CDR3 extends over 15 amino acids. V shed 4 bases and J 2 bases; nucleotides not matched to a gene: 3. The CDR3 is CASSKTSGITDTQYF. CDR3 in DNA: TGTGCCAGTAGTAAAACTAGCGGGATCACAGATACGCAGTATTTT. Drawing the rest from reference TRBV19 and TRBJ2-3, the complete variable domain is DGGITQSPKYLFRKEGQNVTLSCEQNLNHDAMYWYRQDPGQGLRLIYYSQIVNDFQKGDIAEGYSVSREKKESFPLTVTSAQKNPTAFYLCASSKTSGITDTQYFGPGTRLTVL.

This sequence joins TRBV28 and TRBJ2-1, with D possibly matching TRBD1 (5 bases). Trimming cost V 4 bases and J 6 bases, with 16 bases left between them. The CDR3 runs to 15 residues. Germline V gene sequence: CDR1 MDHEN, CDR2 SYDVKM. The CDR3 is CASSYPVGPRNEQFF. In DNA form, the CDR3 reads TGTGCCAGCAGTTATCCGGTGGGGCCTCGCAATGAGCAGTTCTTC.

The chain links TRBV18 to TRBJ2-1, with 7 bases lining up with TRBD1. In germline, CDR1 is KGHSH, CDR2 LQKENI. The CDR3 is 15 amino acids. J was trimmed by 3 bases and V by 6 bases; bases with no gene match: 8. The CDR3 spells CASSRQGLGYNEQFF. The DNA for the CDR3 is TGTGCCAGCTCGCGACAGGGATTGGGCTACAATGAGCAGTTCTTC. The entire variable domain, with the rest obtained from reference TRBV18 and TRBJ2-1, is as follows: NAGVMQNPRHLVRRRGQEARLRCSPMKGHSHVYWYRQLPEEGLKFMVYLQKENIIDESGMPKERFSAEFPKEGPSILRIQQVVRGDSAAYFCASSRQGLGYNEQFFGPGTRLTVL.

This clone came up once. The chain carries TRBV18 and TRBJ1-5, with D uncertain. Germline CDR1 and CDR2: KGHSH and LQKENI. Trimming took off 5 bases at V and 2 bases at J, with 7 bases between the two ends. The CDR3 extends over 13 amino acids. DNA of the CDR3: TGTGCCAGCTCAGGTGCCGGCAATCAGCCCCAGCATTTT. Amino acid sequence: CASSGAGNQPQHF. Filled out from reference TRBV18 and TRBJ1-5, the complete variable domain reads NAGVMQNPRHLVRRRGQEARLRCSPMKGHSHVYWYRQLPEEGLKFMVYLQKENIIDESGMPKERFSAEFPKEGPSILRIQQVVRGDSAAYFCASSGAGNQPQHFGDGTRLSIL.

This clone has more than one count but fewer than ten. The chain employs TRBV19 and TRBJ2-1; tentative D call: TRBD1 (5 bases). CDR3 size: 15 residues. V was trimmed by 3 bases and J by 3 bases, leaving 12 bases between them. Germline lookup yields CDR1 LNHDA and CDR2 SQIVND (reference sequence). The CDR3 DNA sequence: TGTGCCAGTAGTATCAGTACCGACAGCTACAATGAGCAGTTCTTC. It translates to CASSISTDSYNEQFF.

The rearrangement uses TRBV5-1 and TRBJ1-4, with D possibly matching TRBD1 (6 bases). This CDR3 is 15 amino acids long. CDR1 SGHRS and CDR2 YFSETQ come from the germline V gene. The ends were cut back, 6 bases at V and 6 bases at J, with 18 bases in the middle. The CDR3 region is CASTSGAGQDEKLFF. The CDR3 DNA reads TGCGCCAGCACGTCGGGGGCTGGTCAGGATGAAAAACTGTTTTTT.

The CDR3 region has the DNA TGTGCCAGTAGTATAATGCTAGCGGGAAGAGAGGAGACCCAGTACTTC. The encoded protein is CASSIMLAGREETQYF. This sequence joins TRBV19 and TRBJ2-5; 9 positions agree with TRBD2. Germline CDR1 reads LNHDA; CDR2 reads SQIVND (reference sequence). V lost 2 bases to trimming and J lost 5 bases; unmatched junction nucleotides: 9. The CDR3 is 16 residues long.

The V call is TRBV6-8, the J call TRBJ1-2; D might be TRBD1 (6 bases). The V and J ends lost 6 bases and 8 bases respectively, with 13 bases between them. Germline loops: CDR1 MNHGY, CDR2 SAAAGT. The CDR3 sequence is 12 residues long. CDR3: CASSLRGAGYTF. The DNA of the CDR3 is TGTGCCAGCAGCCTCAGGGGCGCCGGCTACACCTTC.

There are a few counts of this clone. This chain connects TRBV6-8 to TRBJ1-6; D possibly corresponds to TRBD1 (6 bases). Germline V gives CDR1 MNHGY, CDR2 SAAAGT. Trimming cost V 6 bases and J 6 bases, with 12 bases left between them. This CDR3 spans 14 amino acids. The CDR3 nucleotides read TGTGCCAGCAGCTGGGGCAGGGGTAATTCACCCCTCCACTTT. Translation gives CASSWGRGNSPLHF.

Sample share makes this clone medium-sized. This sequence joins TRBV9 and TRBJ2-1, with D possibly called TRBD1 or TRBD2 (5 bases each). The CDR3 runs to 16 residues. Germline loops: CDR1 SGDLS, CDR2 YYNGEE. Trimming removed 3 bases at V and 4 bases at J, with 17 bases between. The CDR3 region has the DNA TGTGCCAGCAGCGCCCAATCGGGGCCTTTATACAATGAGCAGTTCTTC. Encoded protein: CASSAQSGPLYNEQFF.

This clone came up a few times. V is TRBV5-1 and J is TRBJ2-5, with 10 bases fitting TRBD1. Looked up from germline, CDR1 is SGHRS and CDR2 is YFSETQ. J gave up 5 bases and V 0 bases, and 7 bases lay outside the gene matches. This CDR3 spans 16 amino acids. The CDR3 loop reads CASSLGGQGGLETQYF. The CDR3 DNA follows: TGCGCCAGCAGCTTGGGTGGACAGGGGGGTCTCGAGACCCAGTACTTC.

V and J are TRBV11-3 and TRBJ2-7; D is unresolved. Germline V CDR1 and CDR2: SGHNT, YENEEA. The length of the CDR3 is 17 residues. Between the trimmed V and J ends, which lost 2 bases and 2 bases, there was a span of 19 bases. CDR3: CASSLSLPQPYPYEQYF. CDR3 DNA sequence: TGTGCCAGCAGCTTATCCTTACCCCAACCATATCCCTACGAGCAGTACTTC. Combining the CDR3 with reference TRBV11-3 and TRBJ2-7 gives the whole variable domain EAGVVQSPRYKIIEKKQPVAFWCNPISGHNTLYWYLQNLGQGPELLIRYENEEAVDDSQLPKDRFSAERLKGVDSTLKIQPAELGDSAVYLCASSLSLPQPYPYEQYFGPGTRLTVT.

This sequence joins TRBV30 and TRBJ1-1, with D uncertain. This CDR3 is built from 15 residues. V lost 0 bases and J 6 bases, leaving 17 bases between the germline ends. Germline V CDR1 and CDR2: GTSNPN, SVGIG (reference sequence). In DNA form, the CDR3 reads TGTGCCTGGAGTGTACTAGGGTGGTTCCGCCCTGAAGCTTTCTTT. Amino acids: CAWSVLGWFRPEAFF.

The V gene is TRBV19, the J gene TRBJ1-2; maybe TRBD1 (5 bases). This CDR3 spans 12 amino acids. V was pared by 6 bases and J by 6 bases, with 11 bases between. The germline V gene has CDR1 LNHDA and CDR2 SQIVND (reference sequence). CDR3 amino acids: CASRIVGDGYTF. As DNA, the CDR3 is TGTGCCAGTAGGATCGTGGGGGATGGCTACACCTTC.

This clone was seen repeatedly, ten times or more. This chain links TRBV2 with TRBJ2-5; 8 bases map to TRBD1. CDR1 is SNHLY and CDR2 is FYNNEI in the germline V gene. The trim removed 8 bases at V and 5 bases at J, leaving 7 bases unmatched. The CDR3 is made up of 13 amino acids. CDR3 DNA sequence: TGTGCCAGCTCAGGGGGCTTTTGGGAGACCCAGTACTTC. Translation gives CASSGGFWETQYF.

This chain links TRBV18 with TRBJ2-7; D not certain. The V and J ends lost 2 bases and 4 bases respectively, with 12 bases between them. The germline V gene encodes CDR1 KGHSH and CDR2 LQKENI. The CDR3 covers 14 residues. The CDR3 DNA sequence: TGTGCCAGCTCACCAGGGTTACTCACGTACGAGCAGTACTTC. As protein: CASSPGLLTYEQYF.

J is TRBJ1-1 and V is TRBV12-5; D unresolved. This CDR3 comprises 12 residues. Germline CDR1 and CDR2: LGHNT and FRNRAP. CDR3 nucleotide sequence: TGTGCCAGCACCCGTTTGTACACTGAAGCTTTCTTT. This translates into CASTRLYTEAFF.

This chain joins TRBV11-3 and TRBJ2-3; D is perhaps TRBD1 or TRBD2 (5 bases each). The V gene lost 1 base and the J gene lost 5 bases, with 13 bases spanning the gap. The CDR3 consists of 15 residues. From germline, CDR1 is SGHNT and CDR2 YENEEA. CDR3: CASSLGYGAGDTQYF. CDR3 sequence (DNA): TGTGCCAGCAGCTTAGGGTATGGGGCGGGAGATACGCAGTATTTT.